These 30 T cell receptor beta chains share one sample of origin, sequenced in a study of OX40 agonist ivuxolimab in advanced cancers. The protocol used for the library was the immunoSEQ multiplex PCR assay. This immuneACCESS table, as held by TCRdb, lists in-frame sequences with V and J called but not all clones. Of the missing ones, under half trace to an unresolved V gene in checked studies; the others have no known cause. This sample is represented by tens of thousands of clones; 80% to 90% of them were singletons. The ten largest clonotypes hold roughly 6% of the sample. The starting material was CD4+ or CD8+ T cells sorted from blood, obtained in a trial of the OX40 agonist ivuxolimab. The origin of the receptors is an adult with an advanced solid tumor such as melanoma, head and neck, liver or kidney cancer.

The gene calls are TRBV19 and TRBJ1-2; possible D gene TRBD1, 5 bases. V was pared by 4 bases and J by 14 bases, with 17 bases between. Per germline, CDR1 LNHDA and CDR2 SQIVND (reference sequence). This CDR3 has 12 amino acids. CDR3 DNA: TGTGCCAGTAGTACTGGGCTACGAAAGGGGACCTTC. This gives the protein CASSTGLRKGTF.

J is TRBJ2-3 and V is TRBV6-4, with D possibly matching TRBD1 (5 bases). Germline-derived CDR1 and CDR2 are MRHNA and SNTAGT. V lost 0 bases to trimming and J lost 2 bases, with 12 bases between them. There are 16 residues in the CDR3. CDR3 sequence (DNA): TGTGCCAGCAGTGACTCCGGGCAGGGCTCCACAGATACGCAGTATTTT. It yields the protein CASSDSGQGSTDTQYF.

This sequence joins TRBV19 and TRBJ2-3; a weak D match, TRBD2 (5 bases). This CDR3 comprises 13 residues. Germline V gene lookup returns CDR1 LNHDA and CDR2 SQIVND (reference sequence). Trimming left V 6 bases short and J 6 bases short, with 13 bases between. CDR3 DNA: TGTGCCAGTAGAACTCGCGCTAGCGATACGCAGTATTTT. It specifies CASRTRASDTQYF.

This clone has a single count. The rearrangement links TRBV7-8 to TRBJ2-1; TRBD2 matches at 9 bases. This CDR3 is 17 amino acids long. Trimming at V came to 3 bases and at J to 8 bases, leaving 14 bases not matched to a gene. Germline assignment: CDR1 SGHVS and CDR2 FQNEAQ. The CDR3 here is CASSLGAGVAGAHEQFF. The CDR3 coding sequence is TGTGCCAGCAGCTTGGGGGCGGGGGTAGCGGGGGCACATGAGCAGTTCTTC.

V usage is TRBV19 and J usage is TRBJ1-5; TRBD1 is a possible D gene (6 bases). This CDR3 has 14 residues. V dropped 8 bases and J dropped 6 bases, with 17 bases sitting between them. Germline-derived CDR1 and CDR2 are LNHDA and SQIVND (reference sequence). The CDR3 DNA reads as TGTGCCAGTCACAGCGACAGGTTTAGTCAGCCCCAGCATTTT. Its protein is CASHSDRFSQPQHF.

V and J are TRBV5-1 and TRBJ1-4; no firm D call. CDR3 length: 12 amino acids. Trimming removed 0 bases at V and 5 bases at J, with 2 bases between. Germline lookup yields CDR1 SGHRS and CDR2 YFSETQ. CDR3 bases: TGCGCCAGCAGCTTGGCAAATGAAAAACTGTTTTTT. This encodes CASSLANEKLFF.

This sequence joins TRBV27 and TRBJ2-3; 10 positions match TRBD2. The germline CDR1 and CDR2 sequences are MNHEY and SMNVEV (reference sequence). Germline trimming cut 3 bases from V and 4 bases from J; bases unmatched to any gene: 7. This CDR3 region has 16 residues. The CDR3 nucleotides read TGTGCCAGCAGTTTGAATAGCGGGAGGTTGGCAGATACGCAGTATTTT. It encodes CASSLNSGRLADTQYF.

V usage is TRBV18 and J usage is TRBJ2-7, with D uncertain. Trimming shortened V by 2 bases and J by 0 bases, and 11 bases separated the two germline ends. The CDR3 extends over 15 amino acids. Germline V lookup: CDR1 KGHSH, CDR2 LQKENI. CDR3 sequence reads: CASSPEQRSSYEQYF. The CDR3 DNA follows: TGTGCCAGCTCACCAGAACAGAGAAGCTCCTACGAGCAGTACTTC. Supplemented by reference TRBV18 and TRBJ2-7, the full variable domain reads NAGVMQNPRHLVRRRGQEARLRCSPMKGHSHVYWYRQLPEEGLKFMVYLQKENIIDESGMPKERFSAEFPKEGPSILRIQQVVRGDSAAYFCASSPEQRSSYEQYFGPGTRLTVT.

V gene TRBV18 combines with J gene TRBJ1-5; no reliable D call. Germline CDR1 is KGHSH and CDR2 is LQKENI. The CDR3 contains 13 residues. The ends were cut back, 4 bases at V and 3 bases at J, with 7 bases in the middle. CDR3 loop: CASSLAPNQPQHF. Here the CDR3 DNA reads TGTGCCAGCTCACTAGCCCCCAATCAGCCCCAGCATTTT.

V gene TRBV20-1 combines with J gene TRBJ2-1; unclear D gene. The CDR3 has 11 residues. Germline values: CDR1 DFQATT, CDR2 SNEGSKA (reference sequence). V was shortened by 4 bases and J by 6 bases, with 7 bases between the two germline ends. In DNA, the CDR3 is TGCAGTGCTACGACGCGCAATGAGCAGTTCTTC. Translating gives CSATTRNEQFF.

The gene calls are TRBV27 and TRBJ2-1, with 13 bases lining up with TRBD2. This CDR3 contains 14 residues. Germline V gives CDR1 MNHEY, CDR2 SMNVEV (reference sequence). V gave up 6 bases and J gave up 7 bases; unmatched junction bases: 3. CDR3 sequence (DNA): TGTGCCAGCAGACTAGCGGGGGGGCCAAATGAGCAGTTCTTC. Protein: CASRLAGGPNEQFF.

The CDR3 loop is CASSRDQRRDTDTQYF. CDR3 sequence (DNA): TGTGCCAGTAGCCGAGACCAGCGCCGAGACACAGATACGCAGTATTTT. The V and J genes are TRBV19 and TRBJ2-3; D remains ambiguous. V was shortened by 6 bases and J by 2 bases, with 18 bases between the two germline ends. There are 16 residues in the CDR3. CDR1 and CDR2 (germline): LNHDA, SQIVND (reference sequence).

V and J are TRBV29-1 and TRBJ1-5; D gene uncertain. Per germline, CDR1 SQVTM and CDR2 ANQGSEA. This CDR3 region has 14 residues. V was shortened by 4 bases and J by 1 base, with 11 bases between the two germline ends. For the CDR3, the DNA is TGCAGCGTTGGCCTGGGAAAGAGCAATCAGCCCCAGCATTTT. Translated, it gives CSVGLGKSNQPQHF.

The J gene is TRBJ2-7, the V gene TRBV5-6; possible D gene TRBD2, 6 bases. CDR3 length equals 14 residues. Germline V gives CDR1 SGHDT, CDR2 YYEEEE. V was clipped by 3 bases and J by 3 bases, with 13 bases between them. The CDR3 is CASSSGTRNYEQYF. The CDR3, as DNA: TGTGCCAGCAGCTCCGGGACTCGCAACTACGAGCAGTACTTC.

This chain connects TRBV4-1 to TRBJ1-4, with 10 bases that match TRBD1. The ends lost 4 bases at V and 3 bases at J; junction bases unmatched: 2. CDR3 length: 15 amino acids. CDR1 and CDR2 (germline): MGHRA, YSYEKL. CDR3 DNA sequence: TGCGCCAGCAGCCCGGGACAGGGGCCTAATGAAAAACTGTTTTTT. This sequence encodes CASSPGQGPNEKLFF.

This clone was counted ten times or more. The chain links TRBV7-2 to TRBJ1-1; 11 bases fit TRBD1. The germline V gene has CDR1 SGHTA and CDR2 FQGNSA. The CDR3 loop spans 15 amino acids. The V and J ends lost 5 bases and 5 bases, in that order; junction bases with no gene match: 7. The CDR3 DNA sequence: TGTGCCAGCAGCCCGGACAGGGGGCATGGGACTGAAGCTTTCTTT. It codes for CASSPDRGHGTEAFF. The whole variable domain, filled in from reference TRBV7-2 and TRBJ1-1, reads GAGVSQSPSNKVTEKGKDVELRCDPISGHTALYWYRQSLGQGLEFLIYFQGNSAPDKSGLPSDRFSAERTGGSVSTLTIQRTQQEDSAVYLCASSPDRGHGTEAFFGQGTRLTVV.

The CDR3 protein is CASSFQGNTEAFF. CDR3 coding DNA: TGCGCCAGCAGCTTCCAGGGGAACACTGAAGCTTTCTTT. This chain links TRBV5-1 with TRBJ1-1, with a tentative D call TRBD1 (5 bases). The V and J ends lost 2 bases and 1 base respectively, with 6 bases between them. Germline CDR1 and CDR2: SGHRS and YFSETQ. The CDR3 length is 13 residues.

This clone was recorded once. The V gene is TRBV27, the J gene TRBJ1-1; 7 bases line up with TRBD1. This CDR3 spans 13 amino acids. Germline trimming cut 5 bases from V and 4 bases from J; bases unmatched to any gene: 4. CDR1 and CDR2 from the germline V gene are MNHEY and SMNVEV (reference sequence). The CDR3 is CASSPDRLTEAFF. The CDR3 bases are TGTGCCAGCAGTCCGGACAGGCTCACTGAAGCTTTCTTT.

The chain recombines TRBV9 with TRBJ2-3; D possibly corresponds to TRBD2 (6 bases). V lost 0 bases and J 1 base, leaving 6 bases between the germline ends. The CDR3 has 14 amino acids. Germline CDR1 reads SGDLS; CDR2 reads YYNGEE. CDR3 sequence: CASSVASGTDTQYF. The CDR3 region has the DNA TGTGCCAGCAGCGTAGCTAGCGGCACAGATACGCAGTATTTT.

The chain joins TRBV6-1 to TRBJ1-2, with D uncertain. The CDR3 is 14 residues long. Germline CDR1 reads MNHNS; CDR2 reads SASEGT. V was shortened by 8 bases and J by 3 bases, with 16 bases between the two germline ends. The CDR3 DNA follows: TGTGCCAGCGTGGGAGTCTCAGGCGACTATGGCTACACCTTC. Its translation is CASVGVSGDYGYTF.

V gene TRBV6-5 combines with J gene TRBJ2-7; D uncertain. Germline CDR1 reads MNHEY; CDR2 reads SVGAGI. Trimming left V 2 bases short and J 0 bases short, with 11 bases between. The CDR3 spans 15 residues. In nucleotides, the CDR3 is TGTGCCAGCAGTTACGGACCGATGAGCTCCTACGAGCAGTACTTC. This codes for CASSYGPMSSYEQYF.

CDR3 protein: CASSGKIAGEGSKDTQYF. The CDR3 region has the DNA TGTGCCAGCAGTGGTAAAATAGCGGGAGAGGGGAGTAAAGATACGCAGTATTTT. This chain joins TRBV6-1 and TRBJ2-3; 9 positions match TRBD2. This CDR3 region has 18 residues. The germline gives CDR1 MNHNS, CDR2 SASEGT. After removal of 4 bases from V and 5 bases from J, the junction contained 16 bases not matched to a gene.

The CDR3 bases are TGCGCCAGCAGCCGGGATTCCTCTACGGGGGATGAGCAGTTCTTC. This translates into CASSRDSSTGDEQFF. J is TRBJ2-1 and V is TRBV5-1, with D possibly being TRBD2 (6 bases). With 4 bases removed from V and 8 bases from J, the gap between germline ends came to 19 bases. Germline V gives CDR1 SGHRS, CDR2 YFSETQ. The CDR3 has 15 amino acids.

The genes are TRBV10-2 and TRBJ2-3; D not resolved. This CDR3 has 13 amino acids. V was clipped by 6 bases and J by 7 bases, with 14 bases between them. CDR1 is WSHSY and CDR2 is SAAADI in the germline V gene. This CDR3 reads CASRHGSPHTQYF. The CDR3 region has the DNA TGCGCCAGCAGACATGGGTCCCCCCATACGCAGTATTTT.

The chain joins TRBV7-2 to TRBJ1-1, with 10 bases that match TRBD1. Germline V gene data show CDR1 as SGHTA and CDR2 as FQGNSA. The CDR3 extends over 17 amino acids. J lost 0 bases, V lost 4 bases, and 8 bases had no gene match. CDR3 DNA: TGTGCCAGCAGCTCCGGGACAGGGGCTCTAATGAACACTGAAGCTTTCTTT. Its translation: CASSSGTGALMNTEAFF. Filled out from reference TRBV7-2 and TRBJ1-1, the complete variable domain reads GAGVSQSPSNKVTEKGKDVELRCDPISGHTALYWYRQSLGQGLEFLIYFQGNSAPDKSGLPSDRFSAERTGGSVSTLTIQRTQQEDSAVYLCASSSGTGALMNTEAFFGQGTRLTVV.

V usage is TRBV19 and J usage is TRBJ1-5, with D unresolved. V lost 5 bases, J lost 4 bases, and 12 bases lay in between. The CDR3 runs to 14 residues. Germline CDR1 is LNHDA and CDR2 is SQIVND (reference sequence). This CDR3 is CASSVTASNQPQHF. CDR3 coding DNA: TGTGCCAGTAGTGTCACCGCCTCAAATCAGCCCCAGCATTTT.

This chain connects TRBV19 to TRBJ1-1; the D is unclear. The CDR3 has 11 amino acids. Germline CDR1 LNHDA, CDR2 SQIVND (reference sequence). V was pared by 6 bases and J by 3 bases, with 5 bases between. The DNA for the CDR3 is TGTGCCAGTAGACTTGACACTGAAGCTTTCTTT. It is translated as CASRLDTEAFF.

This clone was counted a single time. This chain links TRBV30 with TRBJ1-5; D perhaps matches TRBD1 (6 bases). Trimming removed 1 base at V and 6 bases at J, with 10 bases between. The CDR3 sequence is 13 residues long. Germline V CDR1 and CDR2: GTSNPN, SVGIG (reference sequence). The CDR3 nucleotides are TGTGCCTGGAGTGAAGGGGGGGGTCAGCCCCAGCATTTT. As protein: CAWSEGGGQPQHF.

The V call is TRBV11-2, the J call TRBJ1-5, with a possible D match to TRBD1 (6 bases). The CDR3 is made up of 14 amino acids. Germline V gene sequence: CDR1 SGHAT, CDR2 FQNNGV. Deletions cut 6 bases from V and 5 bases from J, with 14 bases between. This chain's CDR3 is CASSGGGGHQPQHF. The CDR3 DNA sequence: TGTGCCAGCAGTGGCGGGGGGGGGCATCAGCCCCAGCATTTT.

V and J are TRBV2 and TRBJ1-5; tentatively, D is TRBD1 (6 bases). Per the germline V gene, CDR1 is SNHLY and CDR2 is FYNNEI. V dropped 1 base and J dropped 6 bases, with 13 bases sitting between them. The CDR3 is made up of 15 amino acids. The CDR3 coding sequence is TGTGCCAGCAGTGAAGTAGGTCACAGGGCTCAGCCCCAGCATTTT. Amino acids: CASSEVGHRAQPQHF.